Listed below are T cell receptor beta chains from one sample, sequenced in a study of blood T cell repertoires in COVID-19. Some clones are missing from TCRdb's copy, which holds only in-frame ones; the method was immunoSEQ multiplex PCR. This table holds a few hundred thousand clones, approximately 80% found once. The sequencing sample was made of PBMCs or T cells enriched from blood (not recorded which). The receptors shown here come from a man aged 40-50 years who had been exposed to COVID-19. Each CDR3 is given with its conserved first and last residue. Fields, in order: D gene, J gene, clone size, V gene, CDR3 DNA, CDR3 protein. D genes are given only for firm matches. Clone sizes are given selectively: once, few, many, or a class where the clone is expanded.

d_gene: NA
j_gene: TRBJ1-5
abundance: NA
v_gene: TRBV19
CDR3nt: TGTGCTGGAGGGTCGGGGGTTCAGCCCCAGCATTTT
CDR3aa: CAGGSGVQPQHF

d_gene: TRBD2
j_gene: TRBJ2-1
abundance: few
v_gene: TRBV7-3
CDR3nt: TGTGCCAGCAGCGCGTCCGGGACTAGCGGGAGGGCCACCCCCAATGAGCAGTTCTTC
CDR3aa: CASSASGTSGRATPNEQFF

d_gene: NA
j_gene: TRBJ2-1
abundance: NA
v_gene: TRBV3-1/TRBV3-2
CDR3nt: TGTGCCAGCAGCCGGAGGGGCAATGAGCAGTTCTTC
CDR3aa: CASSRRGNEQFF

d_gene: TRBD1
j_gene: TRBJ2-7
abundance: few
v_gene: TRBV19
CDR3nt: TGTGCCAGTAGTTCATCGACAGGGCTAAAGGGCTACGAGCAGTACTTC
CDR3aa: CASSSSTGLKGYEQYF

d_gene: NA
j_gene: TRBJ2-5
abundance: NA
v_gene: TRBV5-4
CDR3nt: TGTGCCAGCAGCTTGGGGCAGCAAGAGACCCAGTACTTC
CDR3aa: CASSLGQQETQYF

d_gene: NA
j_gene: TRBJ1-5
abundance: NA
v_gene: TRBV6-2/TRBV6-3
CDR3nt: TGTGCCAGCAGTCTCGGGGTGGGACAGCCCCAGCATTTT
CDR3aa: CASSLGVGQPQHF

d_gene: NA
j_gene: TRBJ1-1
abundance: once
v_gene: TRBV18
CDR3nt: TGTGCCAGCTCACCCCTACAGGGAGAAGCTTTCTTT
CDR3aa: CASSPLQGEAFF

d_gene: TRBD1
j_gene: TRBJ1-2
abundance: NA
v_gene: TRBV28
CDR3nt: TGTGCCAGCACCCCGCCAGGGGGCTCGGATGGCTACACCTTC
CDR3aa: CASTPPGGSDGYTF

d_gene: TRBD2
j_gene: TRBJ2-5
abundance: NA
v_gene: TRBV9
CDR3nt: TGTGCCAGCAGCGTAGGAGCGGGCGGGAGAGGCGAGACCCAGTACTTC
CDR3aa: CASSVGAGGRGETQYF

d_gene: TRBD1
j_gene: TRBJ1-2
abundance: NA
v_gene: TRBV27
CDR3nt: TGTGCCAGCAGTTCACCGGGACAGGGATTTGGCTACACCTTC
CDR3aa: CASSSPGQGFGYTF

d_gene: TRBD2
j_gene: TRBJ2-2
abundance: NA
v_gene: TRBV4-1
CDR3nt: TGCGCCAGCAGCCAAGAACCTAGCGGACCTTCTACCGGGGAGCTGTTTTTT
CDR3aa: CASSQEPSGPSTGELFF

d_gene: TRBD1
j_gene: TRBJ2-4
abundance: NA
v_gene: TRBV3-1/TRBV3-2
CDR3nt: TGTGCCAGCACCTTAGACAGGGAACCCAAAAACATTCAGTACTTC
CDR3aa: CASTLDREPKNIQYF

d_gene: TRBD1
j_gene: TRBJ2-7
abundance: many
v_gene: TRBV11-2
CDR3nt: TGTGCCAGCAGCCACGGGACAGGGTGGTCCGAGCAGTACTTC
CDR3aa: CASSHGTGWSEQYF

d_gene: TRBD2
j_gene: TRBJ2-2
abundance: NA
v_gene: TRBV9
CDR3nt: TGTGCCAGCAGCGTCGAACTAGCGGGAAGTGGCACCGGGGAGCTGTTTTTT
CDR3aa: CASSVELAGSGTGELFF

d_gene: TRBD2
j_gene: TRBJ2-7
abundance: NA
v_gene: TRBV6-5
CDR3nt: TGTGCCAGCAGACCATTAGCGGGGGGACCCTACGAGCAGTACTTC
CDR3aa: CASRPLAGGPYEQYF

d_gene: TRBD2
j_gene: TRBJ2-1
abundance: NA
v_gene: TRBV7-8
CDR3nt: TGTGCCAGCAAACCCCCGCCGGGACTAGCCTCCTACAATGAGCAGTTCTTC
CDR3aa: CASKPPPGLASYNEQFF

d_gene: NA
j_gene: TRBJ2-7
abundance: NA
v_gene: TRBV13
CDR3nt: TGTGCCAGCAGCTTAGGCGTGACCGGGATAGGGGAGCAGTACTTC
CDR3aa: CASSLGVTGIGEQYF

d_gene: TRBD2
j_gene: TRBJ2-2
abundance: NA
v_gene: TRBV18
CDR3nt: TGTGCCAGCTCACCACCGGGACTAGCGGGAGGGCCGTCCGGGGAGCTGTTTTTT
CDR3aa: CASSPPGLAGGPSGELFF

d_gene: TRBD1
j_gene: TRBJ2-7
abundance: NA
v_gene: TRBV13
CDR3nt: TGTGCCAGCAGCAAAAGACAGGGGTGGAGAACCTACGAGCAGTACTTC
CDR3aa: CASSKRQGWRTYEQYF

d_gene: TRBD2
j_gene: TRBJ2-7
abundance: NA
v_gene: TRBV7-9
CDR3nt: TGTGCCAGCAGCCCCAGACTAGCCCACCCCCCTGGAGAGCAGTACTTC
CDR3aa: CASSPRLAHPPGEQYF

d_gene: TRBD2
j_gene: TRBJ2-7
abundance: NA
v_gene: TRBV7-7
CDR3nt: TGTGCTAGCAGCCAGGGCGGGAGCTCCTACGAGCAGTACTTC
CDR3aa: CASSQGGSSYEQYF

d_gene: TRBD2
j_gene: TRBJ2-7
abundance: NA
v_gene: TRBV6-6
CDR3nt: TGTGCCAGCAGTCGAGCCGGGACTAGCGGAGACTACGAGCAGTACTTC
CDR3aa: CASSRAGTSGDYEQYF

d_gene: NA
j_gene: TRBJ1-3
abundance: NA
v_gene: TRBV10-3
CDR3nt: TGTGCCATCCATCGGGGGGCCCTTGGAAACACCATATATTTT
CDR3aa: CAIHRGALGNTIYF

d_gene: NA
j_gene: TRBJ2-3
abundance: NA
v_gene: TRBV6-5
CDR3nt: TGTGCCAGCAGTACTTTGACAGTCGATACGCAGTATTTT
CDR3aa: CASSTLTVDTQYF

d_gene: NA
j_gene: TRBJ2-7
abundance: NA
v_gene: TRBV12-3/TRBV12-4
CDR3nt: TGTGCCAGCAGCATAGGACAGCGCCCCGACCCATACTTC
CDR3aa: CASSIGQRPDPYF

d_gene: TRBD1
j_gene: TRBJ2-1
abundance: NA
v_gene: TRBV10-1
CDR3nt: TGCGCCAGCACCCTGGGACAGGGTAACAATGAGCAGTTCTTC
CDR3aa: CASTLGQGNNEQFF

d_gene: NA
j_gene: TRBJ1-5
abundance: NA
v_gene: TRBV19
CDR3nt: TGTGCCAGTAGTAAAGGCGGGGGCCTTGGTCAGCCCCAGCATTTT
CDR3aa: CASSKGGGLGQPQHF

d_gene: NA
j_gene: TRBJ2-7
abundance: few
v_gene: TRBV12-2
CDR3nt: TGTGCAAGTCGTCCTCTAGCGGGAAACTACGAGCAGTACTTC
CDR3aa: CASRPLAGNYEQYF

d_gene: NA
j_gene: TRBJ2-2
abundance: NA
v_gene: TRBV5-1
CDR3nt: TGCGCCAGCAGCTTGGGGCAAGCCGGGGAGCTGTTTTTT
CDR3aa: CASSLGQAGELFF

d_gene: NA
j_gene: TRBJ1-1
abundance: NA
v_gene: TRBV19
CDR3nt: TGTGCCAGTTCGGGGGGGTCGGTGAACACTGAAGCTTTCTTT
CDR3aa: CASSGGSVNTEAFF

d_gene: NA
j_gene: TRBJ2-1
abundance: NA
v_gene: TRBV5-1
CDR3nt: TGCGCCAGCAGCTTGGACAGAAACTACAATGAGCAGTTCTTC
CDR3aa: CASSLDRNYNEQFF

d_gene: NA
j_gene: TRBJ1-2
abundance: NA
v_gene: TRBV27
CDR3nt: TGTGCCAGCCGGAAGACAGTCGATTATGGCTACACCTTC
CDR3aa: CASRKTVDYGYTF

d_gene: NA
j_gene: TRBJ1-5
abundance: once
v_gene: TRBV19
CDR3nt: TGTGCCAGTAGCCTCCAGGGGAGCCGTCAGCCCCAGCATTTT
CDR3aa: CASSLQGSRQPQHF

d_gene: TRBD1
j_gene: TRBJ1-1
abundance: NA
v_gene: TRBV5-1
CDR3nt: TGCGCCAGCAGCTTGGACAGGGGGCGCGGCACTGAAGCTTTCTTT
CDR3aa: CASSLDRGRGTEAFF

d_gene: NA
j_gene: TRBJ2-1
abundance: NA
v_gene: TRBV11-3
CDR3nt: TGTGCCAGCAGCTATGGAGGGAGTGATGAGCAGTTCTTC
CDR3aa: CASSYGGSDEQFF

d_gene: NA
j_gene: TRBJ2-1
abundance: NA
v_gene: TRBV3-1/TRBV3-2
CDR3nt: TGTGCCAGCAGCCAAGAGAGAGTAGCTTACAATGAGCAGTTCTTC
CDR3aa: CASSQERVAYNEQFF

d_gene: TRBD2
j_gene: TRBJ2-1
abundance: NA
v_gene: TRBV3-1/TRBV3-2
CDR3nt: TGTGCCACCACCCCTAGCGGGGGTTACAATGAGCAGTTCTTC
CDR3aa: CATTPSGGYNEQFF

d_gene: NA
j_gene: TRBJ1-6
abundance: NA
v_gene: TRBV7-9
CDR3nt: TGTGCCAGCAGCTTAACAGGGAATTCACCCCTCCACTTT
CDR3aa: CASSLTGNSPLHF

d_gene: TRBD1
j_gene: TRBJ2-5
abundance: NA
v_gene: TRBV11-1
CDR3nt: TGTGCCAGCAGCTCCCCCAGGGGGGAGACCCAGTACTTC
CDR3aa: CASSSPRGETQYF

d_gene: NA
j_gene: TRBJ2-7
abundance: once
v_gene: TRBV7-9
CDR3nt: TGTGCCAGCAGCTTCCCAGGGGTGGTCGAGCAGTACTTC
CDR3aa: CASSFPGVVEQYF

d_gene: TRBD2
j_gene: TRBJ2-5
abundance: NA
v_gene: TRBV30
CDR3nt: TGTGCCTGGAGACTAGCGGGCGGGGGGGTGACCCAGTACTTC
CDR3aa: CAWRLAGGGVTQYF

d_gene: NA
j_gene: TRBJ2-5
abundance: NA
v_gene: TRBV2
CDR3nt: TGTGCCAGCAGGCGGGAGACCCAGTACTTC
CDR3aa: CASRRETQYF

d_gene: NA
j_gene: TRBJ1-5
abundance: NA
v_gene: TRBV12-5
CDR3nt: TGTGCTAGTGGTCCCTACCACCCCCAGCATTTT
CDR3aa: CASGPYHPQHF

d_gene: TRBD2
j_gene: TRBJ2-2
abundance: NA
v_gene: TRBV5-1
CDR3nt: TGCGCCAGCAGCGAGAGACTAGCGGCGAACACCGGGGAGCTGTTTTTT
CDR3aa: CASSERLAANTGELFF

d_gene: NA
j_gene: TRBJ1-1
abundance: NA
v_gene: TRBV9
CDR3nt: TGTGCCAGCAGTGCGCCCGGCGGGGCAAACACTGAAGCTTTCTTT
CDR3aa: CASSAPGGANTEAFF

d_gene: NA
j_gene: TRBJ1-2
abundance: few
v_gene: TRBV3-1/TRBV3-2
CDR3nt: TGTGCCAGCAGCCGTCAAAACCTAGGTTGGGGCTACACCTTC
CDR3aa: CASSRQNLGWGYTF

d_gene: TRBD2
j_gene: TRBJ2-1
abundance: NA
v_gene: TRBV13
CDR3nt: TGTGCCAGCCAAAGGAAGCGGGAGAGTCTGGATGAGCAGTTCTTC
CDR3aa: CASQRKRESLDEQFF

d_gene: NA
j_gene: TRBJ1-5
abundance: NA
v_gene: TRBV11-2
CDR3nt: TGTGCCAGCAGCTTAGATGGGGAGGTTCAGCCCCAGCATTTT
CDR3aa: CASSLDGEVQPQHF